These 32 T cell receptor beta chains originate from one sample sequenced in a study of Ad26.COV2.S vaccination and SARS-CoV-2 variants. Treatment indicated: around 19 received Ad26.COV2.S at low or high dose, single or two shots; about 5 received placebo; per-sample allocation not given. Samples came from day 63 after the first vaccine or placebo injection. Clones were read by immunoSEQ multiplex PCR, and TCRdb kept only the in-frame ones, dropping some. The sample includes 410,000 or so clones, around 90% of them seen just once. The sample was peripheral blood, taken in a trial of Ad26.COV2.S vaccine versus placebo. The receptors shown here come from a person aged 18 to 59 who received the Ad26.COV2.S COVID-19 vaccine or a placebo.

With respect to this clone: In the same sample, other DNA sequences code for this CDR3. The chain couples TRBV3-1 (or the pseudogene TRBV3-2) to TRBJ2-5; TRBD1 matches 10 bases. Trimming removed 4 bases from V and 8 bases from J; junction bases left unmatched: 4. The CDR3 consists of 13 residues. Germline lookup yields CDR1 LGHDT and CDR2 YNNKEL (reference sequence). CDR3 in DNA: TGTGCCAGCAGCCTAGGGACAGGGGAAACCCAGTACTTC. This gives the protein CASSLGTGETQYF.

This clone was recorded only once. The V call is TRBV4-2, the J call TRBJ2-1, with D maybe TRBD2 (5 bases). This CDR3 contains 14 residues. In germline, CDR1 is LGHNA, CDR2 YNFKEQ. V lost 0 bases to trimming and J lost 15 bases, with 18 bases between them. DNA for the CDR3: TGTGCCAGCAGCCAAGATCTGGAGGTCGGAAGGCGGTTCTTC. This gives the protein CASSQDLEVGRRFF.

The chain links TRBV6-5 to TRBJ2-1, with TRBD2 matching over 7 bases. The V and J ends lost 6 bases and 6 bases, in that order; junction bases with no gene match: 11. CDR1 is MNHEY and CDR2 is SVGAGI in the germline V gene. The CDR3 is 15 residues long. CDR3 amino acids: CASRPGLVSFNEQFF. The CDR3 DNA reads as TGTGCCAGCAGACCCGGACTAGTTAGTTTCAATGAGCAGTTCTTC.

The V and J genes are TRBV30 and TRBJ2-3; no definite D call. Germline CDR1 GTSNPN, CDR2 SVGIG (reference sequence). Trimming pared 3 bases from V and 3 bases from J, leaving 4 bases between. CDR3 length equals 11 residues. The CDR3 loop reads CAWSETDTQYF. The CDR3 nucleotides read TGTGCCTGGAGCGAAACAGATACGCAGTATTTT.

The chain carries TRBV19 and TRBJ2-7; D is uncertain. Germline V gives CDR1 LNHDA, CDR2 SQIVND (reference sequence). The CDR3 is 15 residues long. The ends were cut back, 1 base at V and 0 bases at J, with 10 bases in the middle. CDR3 amino acids: CASSIGPVSSYEQYF. The CDR3 DNA is TGTGCCAGTAGTATAGGGCCCGTGAGCTCCTACGAGCAGTACTTC.

The genes are TRBV27 and TRBJ2-7; 8 bases align to TRBD2. The CDR3 has 14 residues. Trimming removed 5 bases from V and 6 bases from J; junction bases left unmatched: 9. Germline V gene sequence: CDR1 MNHEY, CDR2 SMNVEV (reference sequence). The CDR3 nucleotides are TGTGCCAGCAGTCCCCTGGGACTAGGGGGCGAGCAGTACTTC. Translated: CASSPLGLGGEQYF.

The chain uses TRBV18 and TRBJ1-3; 7 nucleotides match TRBD1. Trimming removed 3 bases from V and 1 base from J; junction bases left unmatched: 12. CDR3 length: 18 amino acids. Looked up from germline, CDR1 is KGHSH and CDR2 is LQKENI. The CDR3 DNA follows: TGTGCCAGCTCACCCCGGACAGGAGTGACATCTTCTGGAAACACCATATATTTT. Its translation: CASSPRTGVTSSGNTIYF.

This CDR3 reads CASSNFNRARNQPQHF. The CDR3 DNA follows: TGTGCCAGCAGTAACTTCAACAGGGCAAGGAATCAGCCCCAGCATTTT. The chain uses TRBV6-2 or TRBV6-3 and TRBJ1-5, with D possibly being TRBD1 (6 bases). CDR3 length: 16 residues. Per the germline V gene, CDR1 is MNHEY and CDR2 is SVGEGT. V was pared by 5 bases and J by 4 bases, with 18 bases between.

The chain couples TRBV19 to TRBJ2-3, with 7 nucleotides matching TRBD1. The germline V gene encodes CDR1 LNHDA and CDR2 SQIVND (reference sequence). The CDR3 loop spans 16 amino acids. The junction had 9 bases not matched to a gene; V was cut back by 5 bases and J by 1 base. The CDR3 sequence is CASSEQGPPRTDTQYF. CDR3 bases: TGTGCCAGTAGTGAACAGGGGCCACCCCGCACAGATACGCAGTATTTT.

This chain joins TRBV6-5 and TRBJ2-5; 7 nucleotides align to TRBD1. The CDR3 runs 14 residues. The germline CDR1 and CDR2 sequences are MNHEY and SVGAGI. With V trimmed by 6 bases and J by 7 bases, 11 bases remained unmatched. In DNA, the CDR3 is TGTGCCAGCAGCCCCGGACAGGCAAAGGGGACCCAGTACTTC. This translates into CASSPGQAKGTQYF.

The chain combines TRBV24-1 with TRBJ2-1; 11 bases fit TRBD1. Germline CDR1 reads KGHDR; CDR2 reads SFDVKD. J gave up 7 bases and V 11 bases, and 6 bases lay outside the gene matches. This CDR3 has 13 amino acids. CDR3 nucleotide sequence: TGTGCCAGCGGACAGGGGGCGAAAAATGAGCAGTTCTTC. As protein: CASGQGAKNEQFF.

The chain has TRBV19 and TRBJ1-1; D ambiguous. Trimming cost V 0 bases and J 7 bases, with 15 bases left between them. The CDR3 runs to 15 residues. Germline lookup yields CDR1 LNHDA and CDR2 SQIVND (reference sequence). The CDR3 DNA reads as TGTGCCAGTAGTATAGAAGGCCGGCCCAACTATGAAGCTTTCTTT. Its protein product is CASSIEGRPNYEAFF.

This clone has just one count. This sequence joins TRBV27 and TRBJ2-7; TRBD2 is a possible D gene (6 bases). V dropped 0 bases and J dropped 3 bases, with 12 bases sitting between them. Germline values: CDR1 MNHEY, CDR2 SMNVEV (reference sequence). CDR3 length equals 15 residues. Here the CDR3 reads CASSLSALASYEQYF. Here the CDR3 DNA reads TGTGCCAGCAGTTTATCTGCCCTAGCGAGCTACGAGCAGTACTTC.

The gene calls are TRBV19 and TRBJ1-2; no clear D gene. Trimming removed 3 bases from V and 7 bases from J, with 9 bases in between. The CDR3 has 12 residues. The germline V gene has CDR1 LNHDA and CDR2 SQIVND (reference sequence). The CDR3 bases are TGTGCCAGTAGTATTGGCGAATCTGGCTACACCTTC. Translation: CASSIGESGYTF.

Comment on this clone: The same CDR3 arises from other DNA sequences in this sample as well. The chain uses TRBV18 and TRBJ1-5; no firm D call. V was pared by 2 bases and J by 4 bases, with 6 bases between. There are 13 residues in the CDR3. The germline CDR1 and CDR2 sequences are KGHSH and LQKENI. The CDR3 sequence: CASSPAGNQPQHF. CDR3 bases: TGTGCCAGCTCACCAGCCGGGAATCAGCCCCAGCATTTT.

The V call is TRBV2, the J call TRBJ2-3, with 8 bases matching TRBD2. The J segment lost 7 bases and the V segment lost 1 base, leaving 7 bases of the junction unmatched. This CDR3 comprises 15 residues. The V gene's germline CDR1 is SNHLY and CDR2 FYNNEI. In nucleotides, the CDR3 is TGTGCCAGCAGTGAAGGGGGTAGCGGGAAAAATACGCAGTATTTT. It codes for CASSEGGSGKNTQYF.

CDR3 sequence (DNA): TGTGCCAGTAGTATCCCCAGCGGGCGCCTCAGCACAGATACGCAGTATTTT. Translation gives CASSIPSGRLSTDTQYF. The chain couples TRBV19 to TRBJ2-3, with D perhaps matching TRBD2 (6 bases). CDR1 is LNHDA, CDR2 SQIVND, per germline (reference sequence). The V end lost 3 bases, the J end lost 0 bases, and 16 bases lay between the germline ends. This CDR3 is built from 17 residues.

This clone was seen only once. This sequence joins TRBV6-6 and TRBJ2-7; D perhaps matches TRBD2 (6 bases). V was shortened by 11 bases and J by 0 bases, with 20 bases between the two germline ends. Per the germline V gene, CDR1 is MNHNY and CDR2 is SVGAGI (reference sequence). The CDR3 consists of 15 residues. This CDR3 reads CARKPGGMFSYEQYF. CDR3 DNA: TGTGCCCGAAAACCGGGCGGGATGTTCTCCTACGAGCAGTACTTC.

The chain combines TRBV6-5 with TRBJ2-7, with D unresolved. The V gene lost 7 bases and the J gene lost 2 bases, with 15 bases spanning the gap. This CDR3 is built from 14 residues. In germline, CDR1 is MNHEY, CDR2 SVGAGI. This chain's CDR3 is CASTPRTGAYEQYF. As DNA, the CDR3 is TGTGCCAGCACTCCCCGGACGGGCGCCTACGAGCAGTACTTC.

The CDR3 region has the DNA TGTGCCAGCAGTATGGGACCACCCGTACTAGCGGGAATCAACGAGCAGTACTTC. Translating gives CASSMGPPVLAGINEQYF. The gene calls are TRBV27 and TRBJ2-7; 10 bases are shared with TRBD2. The CDR3 is made up of 18 amino acids. CDR1 MNHEY and CDR2 SMNVEV come from the germline V gene (reference sequence). V trimming: 5 bases; J trimming: 5 bases; junction bases outside the gene matches: 18.

V usage is TRBV5-4 and J usage is TRBJ2-5; D gene ambiguous. Germline V gene lookup returns CDR1 SGHNT and CDR2 YYREEE (reference sequence). V was clipped by 0 bases and J by 2 bases, with 5 bases between them. This CDR3 is 13 amino acids long. In DNA form, the CDR3 reads TGTGCCAGCAGCTTGGTTTCACAAGAGACCCAGTACTTC. As protein: CASSLVSQETQYF.

V and J are TRBV20-1 and TRBJ2-5, with D unclear. This CDR3 contains 11 residues. Trimming stripped 3 bases from V and 7 bases from J, with 9 bases between. Germline V gives CDR1 DFQATT, CDR2 SNEGSKA (reference sequence). In nucleotides, the CDR3 is TGCAGTGCTAGTCTCAAAGGGACCCAGTACTTC. Amino acids: CSASLKGTQYF.

This chain's CDR3 is CASSLQGAGSYTF. DNA of the CDR3: TGTGCCAGCAGCCTACAGGGGGCAGGAAGCTACACCTTC. This sequence joins TRBV27 and TRBJ1-2, with 9 bases fitting TRBD1. Per germline, CDR1 MNHEY and CDR2 SMNVEV (reference sequence). V gave up 6 bases and J gave up 9 bases; unmatched junction bases: 8. The CDR3 totals 13 residues.

The rearrangement links TRBV5-8 to TRBJ2-7, with D maybe TRBD1 (5 bases). Germline lookup yields CDR1 SGHTS and CDR2 YDEGEE. V shed 4 bases and J shed 4 bases, with 12 bases lying between them. The CDR3 consists of 13 residues. This CDR3 is CASSVSTVYEQYF. DNA for the CDR3: TGTGCCAGCAGCGTATCGACAGTATACGAGCAGTACTTC.

This clone showed up just once. The chain recombines TRBV7-9 with TRBJ2-1; D is unclear. The V and J ends lost 1 base and 2 bases respectively, with 9 bases between them. Per the germline V gene, CDR1 is SEHNR and CDR2 is FQNEAQ (reference sequence). The CDR3 extends over 15 amino acids. This chain's CDR3 is CASSLDGSTYNEQFF. The DNA for the CDR3 is TGTGCCAGCAGCTTAGACGGGTCTACCTACAATGAGCAGTTCTTC.

As DNA, the CDR3 is TGTGCCAGCAGCTACCCCGACAGCCTCTCTGGGGCCAACGTCCTGACTTTC. As protein: CASSYPDSLSGANVLTF. V and J are TRBV7-2 and TRBJ2-6; a possible D gene is TRBD1 (5 bases). Trimming stripped 4 bases from V and 0 bases from J, with 13 bases between. This CDR3 has 17 amino acids. The germline V gene has CDR1 SGHTA and CDR2 FQGNSA.

This rearrangement joins TRBV9 to TRBJ2-6; D may be TRBD1 (5 bases). V was trimmed by 0 bases and J by 0 bases, leaving 13 bases between them. CDR1 and CDR2 from the germline V gene are SGDLS and YYNGEE. There are 18 residues in the CDR3. CDR3 residues: CASSVGGRVTSGANVLTF. In DNA, the CDR3 is TGTGCCAGCAGCGTAGGTGGCAGGGTGACCTCTGGGGCCAACGTCCTGACTTTC. Supplemented by reference TRBV9 and TRBJ2-6, the full variable domain reads DSGVTQTPKHLITATGQRVTLRCSPRSGDLSVYWYQQSLDQGLQFLIQYYNGEERAKGNILERFSAQQFPDLHSELNLSSLELGDSALYFCASSVGGRVTSGANVLTFGAGSRLTVL.

The chain couples TRBV3-1 (or the pseudogene TRBV3-2) to TRBJ1-2, with D unclear. This CDR3 spans 14 amino acids. Trimming removed 3 bases from V and 3 bases from J, with 11 bases in between. The germline gives CDR1 LGHDT, CDR2 YNNKEL (reference sequence). The CDR3 DNA reads TGTGCCAGCAGCCACCAACCGGGAGACTATGGCTACACCTTC. This codes for CASSHQPGDYGYTF.

Here the CDR3 DNA reads TGTGCCAGCAGCCTTCTGGGTGTCGGGGGAATCGCCTCGGAGACCCAGTACTTC. Protein sequence: CASSLLGVGGIASETQYF. J is TRBJ2-5 and V is TRBV3-1 (or the pseudogene TRBV3-2), with D maybe TRBD2 (6 bases). V was pared by 4 bases and J by 5 bases, with 26 bases between. CDR1 is LGHDT, CDR2 YNNKEL, per germline (reference sequence). The CDR3 is 18 residues long.

CDR3 amino acids: CASSQIERLIYNEQFF. In DNA, the CDR3 is TGCGCCAGCAGCCAAATTGAGCGGCTAATTTACAATGAGCAGTTCTTC. This chain connects TRBV5-1 to TRBJ2-1, with D perhaps TRBD2 (5 bases). Trimming pared 4 bases from V and 4 bases from J, leaving 18 bases between. This CDR3 has 16 residues. Germline V CDR1 and CDR2: SGHRS, YFSETQ.

J is TRBJ2-3 and V is TRBV18; unclear D gene. Germline CDR1 and CDR2: KGHSH and LQKENI. Deletions cut 3 bases from V and 3 bases from J, with 10 bases between. The CDR3 covers 14 residues. The CDR3, as DNA: TGTGCCAGCTCACCTGGGGTAGCAACAGATACGCAGTATTTT. Amino acid sequence: CASSPGVATDTQYF.

The chain couples TRBV2 to TRBJ2-7; TRBD2 matches 11 bases. CDR1 is SNHLY and CDR2 is FYNNEI in the germline V gene. This CDR3 is 17 amino acids long. Trimming cost V 2 bases and J 1 base; bases outside gene matches: 7. Here the CDR3 reads CASSEFSGRGTSYEQYF. In DNA, the CDR3 is TGTGCCAGCAGTGAATTTAGCGGGAGGGGTACATCCTACGAGCAGTACTTC.